The 2 T cell receptor beta chains presented below share a single source sample, sequenced in a study of T cells in localized non-small cell lung cancer. Produced via immunoSEQ multiplex PCR; TCRdb's table is partial and in-frame only. There are roughly 70,000 clones in the sample; approximately 87% occur only once, and 21% lies in the top ten. Material: peripheral blood, obtained before any cancer treatment. Receptor source: a male donor older than 55 with stage III squamous cell lung carcinoma.

The chain employs TRBV14 and TRBJ2-5; possible D gene TRBD2, 6 bases. CDR1 and CDR2 (germline): SGHDN, FVKESK. CDR3 size: 16 residues. Trimming shortened V by 4 bases and J by 2 bases, and 17 bases separated the two germline ends. For the CDR3, the DNA is TGTGCCAGCAGCCCCTGGACTACCCGACAACAAGAGACCCAGTACTTC. It encodes CASSPWTTRQQETQYF.

J is TRBJ2-3 and V is TRBV2; D gene unclear. V lost 4 bases and J lost 1, with 9 bases in between. This CDR3 region has 14 residues. The germline gives CDR1 SNHLY, CDR2 FYNNEI. CDR3 in DNA: TGTGCCAGCAGTGCTAATAGGGGCACAGATACGCAGTATTTT. It codes for CASSANRGTDTQYF. The variable domain in full, completed from reference TRBV2 and TRBJ2-3, reads EPEVTQTPSHQVTQMGQEVILRCVPISNHLYFYWYRQILGQKVEFLVSFYNNEISEKSEIFDDQFSVERPDGSNFTLKIRSTKLEDSAMYFCASSANRGTDTQYFGPGTRLTVL.